The source of this T cell receptor beta chain is a study of T cell responses to AZD1222 COVID-19 vaccine. Sequencing was performed with immunoSEQ multiplex PCR; in TCRdb, only in-frame clones are kept and a portion is missing. The profile covers about 96,000 clones, with 88% appearing a single time and roughly 2.7% taken by the ten largest. V was pared by 5 bases and J by 3 bases, with 16 bases of the junction left unmatched. The CDR3 length is 18 residues. Germline V CDR1 and CDR2: SGHVS, FQNEAQ. This material consisted of peripheral blood, taken on day 0 of AZD1222 vaccination. The chain links TRBV7-8 to TRBJ2-7; 10 nucleotides match TRBD2. The TCR comes from an adult in good health. CDR3 sequence: CASSPLRASGSIGYEQYF. The CDR3 DNA is TGTGCCAGCAGCCCCCTCCGGGCTAGCGGGAGTATCGGCTACGAGCAGTACTTC. Variable domain in full (rest from reference TRBV7-8 and TRBJ2-7): GAGVSQSPRYKVAKRGQDVALRCDPISGHVSLFWYQQALGQGPEFLTYFQNEAQLDKSGLPSDRFFAERPEGSVSTLKIQRTQQEDSAVYLCASSPLRASGSIGYEQYFGPGTRLTVT.